This TCR beta chain originates from a study of T cell changes during pregnancy in multiple sclerosis. This clone is a singleton in its sample. At one boundary the junction diverges from the germline segment, which might be a read error. CDR3 length: 14 residues. CDR1 and CDR2 from the germline V gene are LGHNA and YNFKEQ. Measured with immunoSEQ multiplex PCR; TCRdb has only the in-frame clones, and not every one. The table includes about 59,000 clones, approximately 90% detected once. This receptor was identified in a female donor in good health, enrolled as a control in a pregnancy study. The sample in question was peripheral blood, obtained in the first trimester of pregnancy. The rearrangement links TRBV4-2 to TRBJ1-4; TRBD1 aligns across 7 bases. This CDR3 reads CASSEDRAIEKLFF. For the CDR3, the DNA is TGTGCCAGCAGCGAAGACAGGGCGATTGAAAAACTGTTTTTT.